In this sample, the clone carrying this T cell receptor (beta chain) turned up once. Its antigen remains unidentified. This sample was included in a study of T cell responses to AZD1222 COVID-19 vaccine. Study outcomes and limitations: Donors were chiefly white British, with a greater number of females, and clonal diversity was perhaps underestimated. Only six individuals given AZD1222 were seropositive at baseline. Targets within unmutated variant regions were reportedly found for nearly half of spike-specific TCRs.

Using immunoSEQ multiplex PCR, the repertoire was profiled, and TCRdb retains in-frame clones only, with some absent. This repertoire shows about 120,000 clones, approximately 85% found once; its top ten account for 5% to 7%. CDR3 length: 18 amino acids. Germline lookup yields CDR1 SEHNR and CDR2 FQNEAQ (reference sequence). V dropped 1 base and J dropped 4 bases, with 19 bases sitting between them. This sequence joins TRBV7-9 and TRBJ2-2; D tentatively fits TRBD1 or TRBD2 (6 bases each). This receptor was identified in an adult in good health. This specimen consisted of peripheral blood, obtained on day 0 of AZD1222 vaccination. CDR3 coding DNA: TGTGCCAGCAGCTTAGGTTCTTTACGGGGGCGCGGCACCGGGGAGCTGTTTTTT. Amino acids: CASSLGSLRGRGTGELFF.